The 30 T cell receptor beta chains presented below share a single source sample, sequenced in a study of response to subunit inactivated influenza vaccine. From the RT-PCR reads, TCRdb called clonotypes with MiXCR, one entry per CDR3 protein. Of about 180,000 distinct CDR3 sequences listed, about 9% are singletons. Sequencing was performed on non-naive T cells sorted from PBMCs, taken on the day of vaccination. These TCRs come from a man in his forties or fifties who received an inactivated influenza vaccine.

The gene calls are TRBV11-2 and TRBJ2-1; TRBD2 matches at 7 bases. The CDR3 sequence is 14 residues long. CDR1 is SGHAT, CDR2 FQNNGV, per germline. The V and J ends lost 4 bases and 6 bases, in that order; junction bases with no gene match: 6. CDR3 residues: CASSSGGSFNEQFF. Here the CDR3 DNA reads TGTGCCAGCAGCTCGGGCGGGAGCTTCAATGAGCAGTTCTTC.

In this sample, this clonotype turned up many times. The chain employs TRBV20-1 and TRBJ2-1, with no clear D. CDR1 and CDR2 (germline): DFQATT, SNEGSKA (reference sequence). V was shortened by 6 bases and J by 5 bases, with 11 bases between the two germline ends. The CDR3 contains 12 residues. The DNA for the CDR3 is TGCAGTGCCCCCGGGCCCCACAATGAGCAGTTCTTC. This encodes CSAPGPHNEQFF.

In its sample, this clonotype was seen a few times. The rearrangement uses TRBV10-3 and TRBJ2-6; 8 bases line up with TRBD1. The V gene end was trimmed by 4 bases and the J gene end by 0 bases; junction bases not matched to a gene: 5. The CDR3 totals 17 residues. Germline V CDR1 and CDR2: ENHRY, SYGVKD. CDR3 sequence: CAISASGGNSGANVLTF. The CDR3 coding sequence is TGTGCCATCAGTGCGTCAGGGGGCAACTCTGGGGCCAACGTCCTGACTTTC.

The genes are TRBV4-1 and TRBJ1-3; TRBD1 matches at 7 bases. Trimming took 2 bases from V and 0 from J; bases not matched to a gene: 10. Germline V lookup: CDR1 MGHRA, CDR2 YSYEKL. CDR3 length: 18 amino acids. The CDR3 spells CASSQTRTRGPSGNTIYF. The CDR3 coding sequence is TGCGCCAGCAGCCAAACCCGGACAAGGGGGCCCTCTGGAAACACCATATATTTT.

This clonotype was detected only a few times. The CDR3 loop is CASSLSSVAGPHYEQYF. The CDR3 DNA sequence: TGTGCCAGCAGTTTAAGTTCCGTGGCGGGACCCCATTACGAGCAGTACTTC. V is TRBV28 and J is TRBJ2-7; D is perhaps TRBD2 (6 bases). Germline V gives CDR1 MDHEN, CDR2 SYDVKM. V lost 2 bases to trimming and J lost 4 bases, with 21 bases between them. The CDR3 contains 17 residues.

This clonotype was recorded at least ten times. The gene calls are TRBV3-1 and TRBJ2-5; 8 nucleotides align to TRBD2. Germline CDR1 and CDR2: LGHDT and YNNKEL (reference sequence). The V and J ends lost 4 bases and 5 bases, in that order; junction bases with no gene match: 15. CDR3 size: 17 residues. The DNA for the CDR3 is TGTGCCAGCAGCCCCCGAAGTATAGCGGGGATCGGGGAGACCCAGTACTTC. Translated: CASSPRSIAGIGETQYF.

This clonotype was observed at least ten times. The chain joins TRBV12-3 or TRBV12-4 to TRBJ2-5; D is undetermined. This CDR3 is 11 amino acids long. V was clipped by 6 bases and J by 4 bases, with 6 bases between them. In DNA, the CDR3 is TGTGCCAGCAGCCACGGAGAGACCCAGTACTTC. It is translated as CASSHGETQYF.

The rearrangement links TRBV30 to TRBJ1-2; 8 bases match TRBD1. Germline trimming cut 2 bases from V and 8 bases from J; bases unmatched to any gene: 7. From germline, CDR1 is GTSNPN and CDR2 SVGIG (reference sequence). This CDR3 is 13 amino acids long. The CDR3 nucleotides are TGTGCCTGGAGTTCTACAGGGGGGAGAGGCTACACCTTC. Amino acids: CAWSSTGGRGYTF.

This clonotype was found many times. This chain links TRBV4-3 with TRBJ2-7, with 8 bases matching TRBD1. V was pared by 1 base and J by 4 bases, with 6 bases of the junction left unmatched. This CDR3 has 15 amino acids. Per the germline V gene, CDR1 is LGHNA and CDR2 is YSLEER. The CDR3 DNA reads TGCGCCAGCAGCCAAGGGACGGGGACAGGTTACGAGCAGTACTTC. This sequence encodes CASSQGTGTGYEQYF.

The chain uses TRBV19 and TRBJ2-3; D call uncertain. CDR1 is LNHDA and CDR2 is SQIVND in the germline V gene (reference sequence). V was clipped by 3 bases and J by 4 bases, with 8 bases between them. The CDR3 extends over 13 amino acids. The CDR3 reads CASSMVAADTQYF. Written as DNA, the CDR3 is TGTGCCAGTAGTATGGTTGCGGCAGATACGCAGTATTTT.

V is TRBV5-8 and J is TRBJ2-5; tentatively, D is TRBD2 (6 bases). The CDR3 runs to 13 residues. Germline CDR1 and CDR2: SGHTS and YDEGEE. Trimming shortened V by 9 bases and J by 2 bases, and 14 bases separated the two germline ends. CDR3 protein: CATRGGNQETQYF. The DNA of the CDR3 is TGTGCCACCCGAGGAGGGAATCAAGAGACCCAGTACTTC.

This clonotype was found a few times. The V gene is TRBV7-9, the J gene TRBJ2-3; 7 positions agree with TRBD1. Germline values: CDR1 SEHNR, CDR2 FQNEAQ (reference sequence). Trimming at V came to 5 bases and at J to 4 bases, leaving 12 bases not matched to a gene. The CDR3 has 16 amino acids. As DNA, the CDR3 is TGTGCCAGCAGCCGTCGTAGCCAGGGGGTCGCAGATACGCAGTATTTT. Translation gives CASSRRSQGVADTQYF.

This clonotype has just a few counts. In nucleotides, the CDR3 is TGTGCCACCAGCAGAGGGGGGACTAGCGGGGGATACAATGAGCAGTTCTTC. This codes for CATSRGGTSGGYNEQFF. The chain couples TRBV15 to TRBJ2-1, with 14 positions matching TRBD2. There are 17 residues in the CDR3. V gave up 1 base and J gave up 4 bases; unmatched junction bases: 3. CDR1 is LNHNV and CDR2 is YYDKDF in the germline V gene (reference sequence).

This clonotype was counted between two and nine times. The V call is TRBV12-3 or TRBV12-4, the J call TRBJ1-4; D call uncertain. Deletions cut 6 bases from V and 5 bases from J, with 7 bases between. The CDR3 contains 12 residues. DNA of the CDR3: TGTGCCAGCAGCCTCTCAAATGAAAAACTGTTTTTT. This translates into CASSLSNEKLFF.

In its sample, this clonotype was seen a few times. This sequence joins TRBV9 and TRBJ1-5; D unresolved. Per germline, CDR1 SGDLS and CDR2 YYNGEE. V was trimmed by 0 bases and J by 0 bases, leaving 4 bases between them. The CDR3 has 14 residues. Here the CDR3 reads CASSVDGSNQPQHF. DNA for the CDR3: TGTGCCAGCAGCGTAGACGGTAGCAATCAGCCCCAGCATTTT.

The rearrangement uses TRBV6-1 and TRBJ2-3; perhaps TRBD1 as D (6 bases). The CDR3 sequence is 15 residues long. Trimming took 8 bases from V and 2 from J, leaving 17 bases between them. Per the germline V gene, CDR1 is MNHNS and CDR2 is SASEGT. As DNA, the CDR3 is TGTGCCAGCTCCCGGACTTTGGGGGCCACAGATACGCAGTATTTT. Its protein is CASSRTLGATDTQYF.

This clonotype was detected only a few times. The chain couples TRBV29-1 to TRBJ1-1; D is ambiguous. The CDR3 runs 14 residues. Germline V gene sequence: CDR1 SQVTM, CDR2 ANQGSEA. Trimming removed 7 bases from V and 5 bases from J, with 20 bases in between. CDR3 nucleotides: TGCAGCGCCCGTTCGGGAGGCCTAGGGACTGAAGCTTTCTTT. Protein: CSARSGGLGTEAFF.

Many counts were recorded for this clonotype. V usage is TRBV12-3 or TRBV12-4 and J usage is TRBJ2-7; 7 bases line up with TRBD1. The CDR3 runs 14 residues. V dropped 6 bases and J dropped 3; count of bases not matched to a gene: 8. In DNA, the CDR3 is TGTGCCAGCAGCCCTACAGGGGAGTACTACGAGCAGTACTTC. Its protein is CASSPTGEYYEQYF.

The chain recombines TRBV7-2 with TRBJ1-1; maybe TRBD1 (5 bases). The CDR3 totals 13 residues. Trimming took 5 bases from V and 5 from J, leaving 12 bases between them. Germline lookup yields CDR1 SGHTA and CDR2 FQGNSA. The CDR3 nucleotides are TGTGCCAGCAGCACGCAGGGTTCGACTGAAGCTTTCTTT. As protein: CASSTQGSTEAFF. Together with reference TRBV7-2 and TRBJ1-1, the CDR3 gives the full variable domain: GAGVSQSPSNKVTEKGKDVELRCDPISGHTALYWYRQSLGQGLEFLIYFQGNSAPDKSGLPSDRFSAERTGGSVSTLTIQRTQQEDSAVYLCASSTQGSTEAFFGQGTRLTVV.

This clonotype was counted ten times or more. The genes are TRBV7-4 and TRBJ2-5, with D perhaps being TRBD1 or TRBD2 (5 bases each). The CDR3 is 18 residues long. V lost 5 bases to trimming and J lost 5 bases, with 27 bases between them. Germline-derived CDR1 and CDR2 are SGHVT and SQSDAQ. This chain's CDR3 is CASSPTPSRLCEGETQYF. CDR3 nucleotides: TGTGCCAGCAGCCCTACTCCTTCACGACTCTGTGAGGGGGAGACCCAGTACTTC.

This clonotype was observed many times. This chain links TRBV30 with TRBJ2-1; D is ambiguous. Trimming removed 3 bases from V and 7 bases from J, with 7 bases in between. Per the germline V gene, CDR1 is GTSNPN and CDR2 is SVGIG (reference sequence). The CDR3 runs to 11 residues. CDR3 region: CAWRTANEQFF. CDR3 nucleotides: TGTGCCTGGAGGACGGCAAATGAGCAGTTCTTC.

The chain couples TRBV7-2 to TRBJ2-7; D is possibly TRBD2 (6 bases). This CDR3 has 15 residues. Germline V gene lookup returns CDR1 SGHTA and CDR2 FQGNSA. Trimming left V 2 bases short and J 0 bases short, with 11 bases between. The CDR3 coding sequence is TGTGCCAGCAGCTTAAGGAGGGGAAGCTCCTACGAGCAGTACTTC. Protein: CASSLRRGSSYEQYF.

This clonotype was observed a handful of times. This chain joins TRBV29-1 and TRBJ1-2, with 8 bases fitting TRBD1. Unmatched junction bases numbered 12, after V lost 4 bases and J lost 8 bases. The CDR3 is made up of 14 amino acids. The germline gives CDR1 SQVTM, CDR2 ANQGSEA. DNA for the CDR3: TGCAGCGTTGCTCTGATCGCAGGGGGCTTAGGCTACACCTTC. This gives the protein CSVALIAGGLGYTF.

This clonotype was found many times. The chain carries TRBV4-3 and TRBJ2-7, with D perhaps matching TRBD2 (5 bases). V was trimmed by 0 bases and J by 2 bases, leaving 11 bases between them. Germline CDR1 reads LGHNA; CDR2 reads YSLEER. This CDR3 has 15 amino acids. The chain's CDR3 is CASSQEIGVPYEQYF. Written as DNA, the CDR3 is TGCGCCAGCAGCCAAGAAATCGGGGTGCCCTACGAGCAGTACTTC.

In this sample, this clonotype turned up many times. This chain connects TRBV29-1 to TRBJ2-7; TRBD1 agrees at 8 bases. The CDR3 has 15 residues. Unmatched junction bases numbered 8, after V lost 4 bases and J lost 0 bases. Germline CDR1 SQVTM, CDR2 ANQGSEA. CDR3 nucleotides: TGCAGCGTTGCCGGTCGGACAGGGAGCTCCTACGAGCAGTACTTC. This translates into CSVAGRTGSSYEQYF.

This clonotype occurred many times. This chain links TRBV6-2 or TRBV6-3 with TRBJ1-4, with TRBD1 matching over 9 bases. The CDR3 totals 19 residues. V dropped 2 bases and J dropped 0; count of bases not matched to a gene: 10. CDR1 MNHEY and CDR2 SVGEGT come from the germline V gene. This CDR3 reads CASSYLGQGRRATNEKLFF. The CDR3, as DNA: TGTGCCAGCAGTTACCTGGGACAGGGAAGACGAGCAACTAATGAAAAACTGTTTTTT.

This clonotype has a handful of counts. The rearrangement joins TRBV12-3 or TRBV12-4 to TRBJ2-7; 7 bases align to TRBD1. With V trimmed by 1 base and J by 3 bases, 6 bases remained unmatched. This CDR3 region has 15 residues. CDR3 region: CASSLGPGQSYEQYF. In DNA form, the CDR3 reads TGTGCCAGCAGTTTAGGTCCGGGACAGAGCTACGAGCAGTACTTC.

This clonotype was seen a handful of times. The chain is built from TRBV7-9 and TRBJ2-3; the match to TRBD2 covers 10 bases. The CDR3 runs to 16 residues. Per the germline V gene, CDR1 is SEHNR and CDR2 is FQNEAQ (reference sequence). V shed 3 bases and J 3 bases; nucleotides not matched to a gene: 6. The CDR3 sequence is CASSFIGLAATDTQYF. In nucleotides, the CDR3 is TGTGCCAGCAGCTTTATCGGACTAGCGGCGACAGATACGCAGTATTTT. The variable domain in full, completed from reference TRBV7-9 and TRBJ2-3, reads DTGVSQNPRHKITKRGQNVTFRCDPISEHNRLYWYRQTLGQGPEFLTYFQNEAQLEKSRLLSDRFSAERPKGSFSTLEIQRTEQGDSAMYLCASSFIGLAATDTQYFGPGTRLTVL.

This clonotype was observed at least ten times. The chain has TRBV28 and TRBJ2-7, with unresolved D. V was pared by 2 bases and J by 5 bases, with 22 bases between. The germline V gene encodes CDR1 MDHEN and CDR2 SYDVKM. CDR3 size: 17 residues. The CDR3 DNA reads as TGTGCCAGCAGTTTAACTACCTACAGAAGACCCTACAACGAGCAGTACTTC. Translation: CASSLTTYRRPYNEQYF.

This clonotype was seen many times. V gene TRBV29-1 combines with J gene TRBJ1-1; D perhaps matches TRBD1 (5 bases). Germline assignment: CDR1 SQVTM and CDR2 ANQGSEA. V lost 7 bases and J 0 bases, leaving 15 bases between the germline ends. CDR3 size: 14 residues. The CDR3: CSDRQPPMNTEAFF. The CDR3 bases are TGCAGCGATAGACAGCCCCCAATGAACACTGAAGCTTTCTTT.